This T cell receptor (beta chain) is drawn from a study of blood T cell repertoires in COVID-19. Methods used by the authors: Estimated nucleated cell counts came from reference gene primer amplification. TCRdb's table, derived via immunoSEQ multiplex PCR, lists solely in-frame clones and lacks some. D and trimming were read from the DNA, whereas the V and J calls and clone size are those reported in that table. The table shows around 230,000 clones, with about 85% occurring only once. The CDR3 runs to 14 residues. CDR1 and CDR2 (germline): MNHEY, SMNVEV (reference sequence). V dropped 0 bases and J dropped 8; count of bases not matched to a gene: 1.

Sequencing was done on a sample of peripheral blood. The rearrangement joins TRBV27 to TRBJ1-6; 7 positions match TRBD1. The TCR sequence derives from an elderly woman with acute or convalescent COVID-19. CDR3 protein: CASSLSDRYSPLHF. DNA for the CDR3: TGTGCCAGCAGTTTATCGGACAGGTATTCACCCCTCCACTTT.